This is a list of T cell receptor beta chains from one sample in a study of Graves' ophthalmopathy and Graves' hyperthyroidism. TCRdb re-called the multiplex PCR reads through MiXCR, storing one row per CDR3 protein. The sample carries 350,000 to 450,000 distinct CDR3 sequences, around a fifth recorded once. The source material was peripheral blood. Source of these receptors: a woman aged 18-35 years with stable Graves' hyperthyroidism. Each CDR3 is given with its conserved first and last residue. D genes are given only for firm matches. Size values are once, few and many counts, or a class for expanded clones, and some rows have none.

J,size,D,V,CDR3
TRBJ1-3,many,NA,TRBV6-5,CASAFSGDSGNTIYF
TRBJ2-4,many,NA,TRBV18,CASSLAASAGVNIQYF
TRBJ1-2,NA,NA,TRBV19,CASSIDKRRPNYGYTF
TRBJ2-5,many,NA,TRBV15,CATRRGIEETQYF
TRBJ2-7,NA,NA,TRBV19,CASSTLTVSIGYEQYF
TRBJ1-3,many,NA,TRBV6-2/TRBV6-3,CASRRTPGNTIYF
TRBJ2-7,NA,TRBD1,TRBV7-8,CASSLEWDRGFEQYF
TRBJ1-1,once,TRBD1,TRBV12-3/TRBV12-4,CASSFSWTGSMNTEAFF
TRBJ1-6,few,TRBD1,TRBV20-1,CSARGTGDSPLHF
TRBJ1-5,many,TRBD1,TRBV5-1,CASSPGTGRNQPQHF
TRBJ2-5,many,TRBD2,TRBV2,CASSPGTSGKGGETQYF
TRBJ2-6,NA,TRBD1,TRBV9,CASKDDRGGANVLTF
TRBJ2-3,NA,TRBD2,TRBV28,CASSLGLAGGNEQRTDTQYF
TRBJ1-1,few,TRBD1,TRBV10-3,CAISVKGAGTEAFF
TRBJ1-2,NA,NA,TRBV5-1,CASSYLGTGANYGYTF
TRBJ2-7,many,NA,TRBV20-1,CSARTGSHYEQYF
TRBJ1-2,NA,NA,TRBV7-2,CASSFRGFGYTF
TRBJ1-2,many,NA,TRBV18,CASSPGGEGYTF
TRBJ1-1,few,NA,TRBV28,CASTKLNLQSTEAFF
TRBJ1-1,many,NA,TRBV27,CASSEQGRTEAFF
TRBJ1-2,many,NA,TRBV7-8,CASSLTGLNGYTF
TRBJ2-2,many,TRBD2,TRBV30,CAWSVAGGPPDTGELFF
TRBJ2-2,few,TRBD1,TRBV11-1,CASSSTTGFNTGELFF
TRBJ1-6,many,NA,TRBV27,CASSPGWSSPLHF
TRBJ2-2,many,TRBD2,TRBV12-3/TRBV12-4,CASTQRGRGTGELFF
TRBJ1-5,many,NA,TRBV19,CASRGRYSNQPQHF
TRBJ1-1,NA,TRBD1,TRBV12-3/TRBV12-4,CASSPDRGLMNTEAFF
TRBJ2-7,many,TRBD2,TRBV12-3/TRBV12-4,CASRPGLAGSEQYF
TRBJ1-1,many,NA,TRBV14,CASSHSGYEAFF
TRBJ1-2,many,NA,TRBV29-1,CSVSASSYGYTF
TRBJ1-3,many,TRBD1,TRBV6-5,CASSYSGQGAWRNTIYF
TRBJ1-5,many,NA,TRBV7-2,CASSLDPQSVQHF
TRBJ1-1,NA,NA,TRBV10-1,CASSDVRGGGRTEAFF
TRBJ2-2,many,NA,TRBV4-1,CASSQGPAREVTGELFF
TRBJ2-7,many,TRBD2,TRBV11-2,CASSLLLLAGDEQYF
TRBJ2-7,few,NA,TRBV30,CAWMRDGYEQYF
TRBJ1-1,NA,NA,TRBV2,CASSEGVGTEAFF
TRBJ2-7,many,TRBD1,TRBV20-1,CSALSSDRAYEQYF
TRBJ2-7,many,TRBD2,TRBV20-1,CSSWATSGAYEQYF
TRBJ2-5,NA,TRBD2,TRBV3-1,CASSRVESGRWETQYF
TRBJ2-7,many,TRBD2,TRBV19,CASSTGLVSYEQYF
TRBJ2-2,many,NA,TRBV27,CASSPLGPGGVGELFF
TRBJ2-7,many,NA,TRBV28,CASSFGTSAHEQYF
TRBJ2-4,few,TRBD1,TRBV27,CASSPETGVDIKYF
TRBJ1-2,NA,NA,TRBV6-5,CASSYPAAGAGYTF
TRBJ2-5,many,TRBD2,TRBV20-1,CSARYEREVQETQYF
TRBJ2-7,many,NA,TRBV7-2,CASSPGVAAYEQYF
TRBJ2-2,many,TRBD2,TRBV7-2,CASSLSTSGAGELFF
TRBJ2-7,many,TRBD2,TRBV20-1,CSAGFSGRSHEQYF
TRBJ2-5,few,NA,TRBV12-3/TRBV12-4,CASTRTVGVETQYF
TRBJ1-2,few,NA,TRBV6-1,CASRLPGGPWGYTF
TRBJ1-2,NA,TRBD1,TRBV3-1,CANSQDRGTGTYGYTF
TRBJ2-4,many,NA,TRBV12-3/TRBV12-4,CASSMPATRNIQYF
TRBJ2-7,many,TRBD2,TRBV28,CASSPWTSGVYEQYF
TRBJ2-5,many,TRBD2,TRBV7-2,CASSSGGGQETQYF
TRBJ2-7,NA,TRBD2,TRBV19,CASTAGEGIGEQYF
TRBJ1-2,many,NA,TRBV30,CAWSPFRTLYGYTF
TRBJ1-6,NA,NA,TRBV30,CGVDSSYNSPLHF
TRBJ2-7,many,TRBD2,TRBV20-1,CSASGGRAGDEQYF
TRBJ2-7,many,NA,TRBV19,CASSVTPYEQYF